This T cell receptor (beta chain) was recovered during a study of blood T cells in healthy people across ages. General study findings and limits: Naive CD4+ cells and diversity were both higher in long-lived donors than in aged donors.

Sample donors were healthy Caucasian individuals that came from Russia, aged roughly 6 to 100. Every donor contributed roughly 10 milliliters of peripheral blood by blood draw. Per-sample PBMC isolation yielded at least 6.5 million cells. A second 7 to 11 cycle PCR used barcoded and J-beta primers. From the 5' RACE reads, TCRdb called clonotypes with MiXCR, one entry per CDR3 protein. There are 910,000 or so distinct CDR3 sequences in the sample; 51% occur only once, and over 20% lies in the top ten. The length of the CDR3 is 15 residues. Germline values: CDR1 KGHSH, CDR2 LQKENI. V lost 0 bases and J 8 bases, leaving 16 bases between the germline ends. Of note for this clonotype: The antigen is undetermined.

Sequencing used blood. The chain recombines TRBV18 with TRBJ1-2, with D possibly TRBD1 on 5 matching bases. This sequence was found in a woman aged 55-70 years in good health. The CDR3: CASSPPVGGIKGYTF. The DNA for the CDR3 is TGTGCCAGCTCACCACCGGTTGGGGGTATTAAGGGCTACACCTTC.